The T cell receptor (beta chain) described here comes from a study of T cell repertoires in cytomegalovirus infection. Study context: CMV epitopes in the study were HLA-C-restricted (recently identified) and HLA-B-restricted (well studied). The public TCR beta signatures pointed to both CMV infection and matching HLA type. Study findings and constraints: The response measured ex vivo was dominated by TCR beta clonotypes (HLA-C-restricted and CMV-specific).

This clonotype has only a few counts. The antigen is unknown. TCRdb re-analysed the reads in MiXCR, keeping a single row per CDR3 protein. Of 360,000 or so distinct CDR3 sequences listed, approximately 35% are singletons. With 3 bases removed from V and 1 base from J, the gap between germline ends came to 16 bases. CDR1 and CDR2 (germline): LNHDA, SQIVND (reference sequence). This CDR3 comprises 17 residues. The specimen comprised cultured PBMCs, sampled from culture after CMV antigen stimulation. The V and J genes are TRBV19 and TRBJ2-1, with a possible D match to TRBD2 (6 bases). This TCR was recovered from a human donor in good health (CMV status not recorded). Some clones in this sample may be carry-over from other donors' samples. This chain's CDR3 is CASSIPRLGRSYNEQFF. For the CDR3, the DNA is TGTGCCAGTAGTATCCCTCGACTCGGGAGATCCTACAATGAGCAGTTCTTC.